This passage covers 23 T cell receptor beta chains from one sample sequenced in a study of CD8 T cells in Susac syndrome. Reverse transcription of roughly 0.45 to 1 ug RNA was carried out with random hexamers. TCRdb re-called the immunoSEQ multiplex PCR reads with MiXCR, one entry per CDR3 protein. The top ten clones hold more than 0.5% of a sample with 92,000 or so distinct CDR3 sequences, around 96% of them seen once. The sequencing input was CD8+ T cells from PBMCs. Receptor source: a human donor with Susac syndrome.

The V call is TRBV20-1, the J call TRBJ2-2; possibly TRBD2 for D (5 bases). Germline V CDR1 and CDR2: DFQATT, SNEGSKA (reference sequence). V lost 6 bases and J lost 0, with 11 bases in between. The CDR3 totals 14 residues. The CDR3 sequence is CSALDLANTGELFF. In DNA form, the CDR3 reads TGCAGTGCCCTGGACTTGGCGAACACCGGGGAGCTGTTTTTT.

The chain recombines TRBV24-1 with TRBJ1-1; D is ambiguous. This CDR3 comprises 12 residues. Per the germline V gene, CDR1 is KGHDR and CDR2 is SFDVKD. The ends were cut back, 4 bases at V and 8 bases at J, with 10 bases in the middle. CDR3 sequence reads: CATSDLGREAFF. The CDR3 nucleotides are TGTGCCACCAGTGACCTTGGACGAGAAGCTTTCTTT.

V gene TRBV20-1 combines with J gene TRBJ2-7; D might be TRBD1 (5 bases). Germline V CDR1 and CDR2: DFQATT, SNEGSKA (reference sequence). The CDR3 is made up of 12 amino acids. V was pared by 6 bases and J by 3 bases, with 12 bases between. CDR3 in DNA: TGCAGTGCCACAGGACCGGTCTACGAGCAGTACTTC. This sequence encodes CSATGPVYEQYF.

The rearrangement links TRBV4-2 to TRBJ1-2, with 8 nucleotides matching TRBD1. This CDR3 spans 14 amino acids. Germline CDR1 is LGHNA and CDR2 is YNFKEQ. V lost 5 bases and J lost 6; bases outside the gene matches: 8. CDR3 in amino acids: CASSIGQGGHGYTF. The DNA for the CDR3 is TGTGCCAGCAGCATCGGACAGGGCGGTCATGGCTACACCTTC.

The genes are TRBV6-5 and TRBJ1-6, with D unclear. CDR3 length: 15 residues. The germline V and J ends were trimmed by 8 bases and 7 bases, with 18 bases remaining between them. The germline V gene encodes CDR1 MNHEY and CDR2 SVGAGI. In DNA, the CDR3 is TGTGCCAGCGGATCGACCCCAAACGAAAATTCACCCCTCCACTTT. Residues: CASGSTPNENSPLHF.

This chain links TRBV27 with TRBJ1-1; no reliable D call. Germline V gene sequence: CDR1 MNHEY, CDR2 SMNVEV (reference sequence). V was shortened by 8 bases and J by 1 base, with 11 bases between the two germline ends. The CDR3 has 13 residues. CDR3 residues: CASGRLPNTEAFF. The DNA of the CDR3 is TGTGCCAGCGGGCGCCTTCCGAACACTGAAGCTTTCTTT.

The chain links TRBV20-1 to TRBJ2-5; D tentatively fits TRBD1 or TRBD2 (6 bases each). This CDR3 is 15 amino acids long. CDR1 is DFQATT, CDR2 SNEGSKA, per germline (reference sequence). V lost 1 base and J 5 bases, leaving 17 bases between the germline ends. In DNA, the CDR3 is TGCAGTGCTAGAGCCCGAACGCGGAGGGGGGAGACCCAGTACTTC. Its protein is CSARARTRRGETQYF.

This chain uses TRBV18 with TRBJ2-2; D unclear. The CDR3 extends over 13 amino acids. Germline assignment: CDR1 KGHSH and CDR2 LQKENI. The ends were cut back, 7 bases at V and 0 bases at J, with 6 bases in the middle. The CDR3 protein is CASLIPNTGELFF. DNA of the CDR3: TGTGCCAGCTTAATCCCGAACACCGGGGAGCTGTTTTTT.

J is TRBJ1-1 and V is TRBV30; no definite D call. Trimming shortened V by 0 bases and J by 1 base, and 6 bases separated the two germline ends. The CDR3 is 13 amino acids. The germline V gene has CDR1 GTSNPN and CDR2 SVGIG (reference sequence). CDR3 loop: CAWSVGENTEAFF. In nucleotides, the CDR3 is TGTGCCTGGAGTGTGGGAGAGAACACTGAAGCTTTCTTT.

The chain carries TRBV25-1 and TRBJ2-2; D is ambiguous. Germline CDR1 is MGHDK and CDR2 is SYGVNS. V gave up 0 bases and J gave up 4 bases, with 6 bases separating them. The CDR3 has 14 amino acids. CDR3 sequence reads: CASSEYGPTGELFF. DNA for the CDR3: TGTGCCAGCAGTGAATATGGGCCCACCGGGGAGCTGTTTTTT.

The chain is built from TRBV5-4 and TRBJ2-7, with D maybe TRBD2 (5 bases). Germline-derived CDR1 and CDR2 are SGHNT and YYREEE (reference sequence). The CDR3 length is 13 residues. V lost 4 bases and J 7 bases, leaving 15 bases between the germline ends. The CDR3 nucleotides read TGTGCCAGCAGCGCCCGGGGTTCAGGAGAGCAGTACTTC. This sequence encodes CASSARGSGEQYF.

The genes are TRBV20-1 and TRBJ1-1, with D tentatively TRBD1 (5 bases). The CDR3 runs to 15 residues. Trimming removed 0 bases at V and 1 base at J, with 12 bases between. CDR1 and CDR2 (germline): DFQATT, SNEGSKA (reference sequence). As DNA, the CDR3 is TGCAGTGCTAGAGATGTCCAGGGCGCGAACACTGAAGCTTTCTTT. It yields the protein CSARDVQGANTEAFF.

The chain is built from TRBV9 and TRBJ1-2; D not resolved. This CDR3 is built from 15 residues. Germline V gene data show CDR1 as SGDLS and CDR2 as YYNGEE. The V and J ends lost 3 bases and 0 bases respectively, with 12 bases between them. The CDR3 reads CASSANPTSNYGYTF. CDR3 nucleotide sequence: TGTGCCAGCAGCGCCAACCCGACTTCTAACTATGGCTACACCTTC.

The chain couples TRBV27 to TRBJ1-2, with 7 nucleotides matching TRBD1. The CDR3 extends over 13 amino acids. The germline V gene has CDR1 MNHEY and CDR2 SMNVEV (reference sequence). After removal of 6 bases from V and 6 bases from J, the junction contained 7 bases not matched to a gene. Here the CDR3 DNA reads TGTGCCAGCAGGTGGGGAGGGGGCGATGGCTACACCTTC. Amino acids: CASRWGGGDGYTF.

This clonotype was picked up one time. This rearrangement joins TRBV20-1 to TRBJ2-7, with 8 nucleotides matching TRBD1. The CDR3 totals 14 residues. Germline trimming cut 4 bases from V and 3 bases from J; bases unmatched to any gene: 8. The germline CDR1 and CDR2 sequences are DFQATT and SNEGSKA (reference sequence). The CDR3 is CSATGTGFDYEQYF. The CDR3 DNA sequence: TGCAGTGCTACGGGGACAGGCTTCGACTACGAGCAGTACTTC.

V and J are TRBV12-3 or TRBV12-4 and TRBJ2-1; no definite D call. With 3 bases removed from V and 7 bases from J, the gap between germline ends came to 16 bases. The CDR3 runs 15 residues. CDR3 bases: TGTGCCAGCAGTTTTGTAGGACCCCTGGGGAATGAGCAGTTCTTC. Translation: CASSFVGPLGNEQFF.

The chain recombines TRBV20-1 with TRBJ1-5; 8 nucleotides align to TRBD1. In germline, CDR1 is DFQATT, CDR2 SNEGSKA (reference sequence). Trimming at V came to 5 bases and at J to 4 bases, leaving 10 bases not matched to a gene. The CDR3 covers 15 residues. The CDR3 nucleotides are TGCAGTGCTGGGGACAGGCCGTTTATAAATCAGCCCCAGCATTTT. Its protein is CSAGDRPFINQPQHF.

This clonotype was picked up a small number of times. The chain has TRBV5-4 and TRBJ1-1, with D perhaps matching TRBD1 (6 bases). V was trimmed by 0 bases and J by 1 base, leaving 10 bases between them. Germline V gives CDR1 SGHNT, CDR2 YYREEE (reference sequence). The CDR3 is made up of 15 amino acids. The CDR3 region has the DNA TGTGCCAGCAGCTTGGTTCGGGGGCCGAACACTGAAGCTTTCTTT. Amino acid sequence: CASSLVRGPNTEAFF.

The rearrangement uses TRBV29-1 and TRBJ1-1; TRBD1 aligns across 8 bases. Looked up from germline, CDR1 is SQVTM and CDR2 is ANQGSEA. With 7 bases clipped from V and 0 bases from J, the junction kept 4 bases outside the gene matches. CDR3 length: 13 residues. This CDR3 reads CSAATGVNTEAFF. The CDR3 nucleotides are TGCAGCGCTGCGACAGGGGTGAACACTGAAGCTTTCTTT.

V gene TRBV28 combines with J gene TRBJ1-1; 12 positions agree with TRBD1. This CDR3 is built from 17 residues. Trimming took 4 bases from V and 4 from J; bases not matched to a gene: 10. CDR1 is MDHEN, CDR2 SYDVKM, per germline. DNA of the CDR3: TGTGCCAGCAGTTCCTCCGGGACAGGGGGCAAGAGCACTGAAGCTTTCTTT. Amino acids: CASSSSGTGGKSTEAFF.

The J gene is TRBJ1-2, the V gene TRBV3-1, with unresolved D. The CDR3 runs to 13 residues. Germline V lookup: CDR1 LGHDT, CDR2 YNNKEL (reference sequence). The V gene lost 4 bases and the J gene lost 8 bases, with 14 bases spanning the gap. CDR3 sequence (DNA): TGTGCCAGCAGCCCCACCGGGAAGTCGGGCTACACCTTC. This encodes CASSPTGKSGYTF.

The V call is TRBV5-4, the J call TRBJ2-4; 7 bases are a match to TRBD1. The CDR3 contains 14 residues. Germline loops: CDR1 SGHNT, CDR2 YYREEE (reference sequence). With V trimmed by 4 bases and J by 2 bases, 3 bases remained unmatched. The chain's CDR3 is CASSVDRTKNIQYF. The CDR3 region has the DNA TGTGCCAGCAGCGTGGACAGGACCAAAAACATTCAGTACTTC.

V usage is TRBV9 and J usage is TRBJ2-2, with a possible D match to TRBD1 (5 bases). Per germline, CDR1 SGDLS and CDR2 YYNGEE. CDR3 size: 12 residues. V was clipped by 4 bases and J by 6 bases, with 7 bases between them. For the CDR3, the DNA is TGTGCCAGCAGCTCCAGGGCCGGGGAGCTGTTTTTT. Translating gives CASSSRAGELFF.